These T cell receptor beta chains were read from a single sample in a study of blood T cell repertoires in COVID-19. TCRdb's copy holds only in-frame clones and misses some; the assay was immunoSEQ multiplex PCR. Of 120,000 or so clones in the sample, around three quarters were seen once. The sample consisted of peripheral blood. These receptors were taken from a woman in her 70s with acute or convalescent COVID-19. The CDR3 runs from the conserved cysteine through the conserved F or W. The order of the fields is D gene, J gene, V gene, clone size, CDR3 DNA, CDR3 protein. A D gene is named only where the DNA matches it firmly. Some rows have no size entry. The others give once, few or many, or a class for an expanded clone.

.,TRBJ2-3,TRBV27,.,TGTGCCAGCAGTTTCTCCGGGACCGGGGGAAGATATACGCAGTATTTT,CASSFSGTGGRYTQYF
.,TRBJ2-5,TRBV19,.,TGTGCCAGTAGTATAAACACGTACCAAGAGACCCAGTACTTC,CASSINTYQETQYF
.,TRBJ1-6,TRBV3-1/TRBV3-2,.,TGTGCCAGCAGCCAAGATCTAGGGAGGAGGGGTTCACCCCTCCACTTT,CASSQDLGRRGSPLHF
TRBD1,TRBJ2-3,TRBV15,.,TGTGCCACCAGCACACGGACAGGGCTAAATGCAGATACGCAGTATTTT,CATSTRTGLNADTQYF
TRBD2,TRBJ2-3,TRBV5-1,.,TGCGCCAGCAGATCGGGACTAGCGGGAGGGCGCACAGATACGCAGTATTTT,CASRSGLAGGRTDTQYF
TRBD2,TRBJ2-1,TRBV19,.,TGTGCCAGTAGTATAGGAGTGAGCGGGAGGTTCAGCAATGAGCAGTTCTTC,CASSIGVSGRFSNEQFF
.,TRBJ2-1,TRBV7-9,few,TGTGCCAGCAGCCATAATCCCCACCGGAGCCGCTACAATGAGCAGTTCTTC,CASSHNPHRSRYNEQFF
TRBD2,TRBJ2-3,TRBV4-3,once,TGCGCCAGCAGCCACGGGACTAGCGCCACAGATACGCAGTATTTT,CASSHGTSATDTQYF
TRBD1,TRBJ2-3,TRBV5-1,.,TGCGCCAGCAGCTCGGGACAGGGGGCAAGGACTAGCACAGATACGCAGTATTTT,CASSSGQGARTSTDTQYF
TRBD1,TRBJ2-7,TRBV19,.,TGTGCCAGTAGTATGGACAGGGAGGTGCAGTACTTC,CASSMDREVQYF
.,TRBJ2-6,TRBV5-5,once,TGTGCCAGCAGCTTCGGGGGTCCTGGGGCCAACGTCCTGACTTTC,CASSFGGPGANVLTF